This T cell receptor (beta chain) was retrieved from a study of T cell responses to AZD1222 COVID-19 vaccine. General observations from the study: None of the repertoires were sampled until the peak T cell response had passed. At baseline, seropositivity was found in only a handful of AZD1222 recipients. Most donors were white British, females outnumbered males, and clonal diversity was possibly underestimated. Increased Spike-specific TCR breadth and depth were observed after two AZD1222 doses.

The data were produced by immunoSEQ multiplex PCR, yet TCRdb's version contains in-frame clones alone and is incomplete. The profile shows some 92,000 clones, approximately 90% of them singletons. The germline V gene encodes CDR1 MNHEY and CDR2 SVGAGI. With 8 bases removed from V and 7 bases from J, the gap between germline ends came to 11 bases. CDR3 length equals 11 residues. About this clone itself: Its antigen is as yet unknown.

The genes are TRBV6-5 and TRBJ1-2; D might be TRBD1 (5 bases). This clonotype was sampled from an adult in good health. Here the sequenced sample was peripheral blood, taken on day 0 of AZD1222 vaccination. The DNA of the CDR3 is TGTGCCAGCGGGACGTACTTTGGCTACACCTTC. This sequence encodes CASGTYFGYTF.